What follows are 26 T cell receptor beta chains derived from one specimen sequenced in a study of shared clonotypes between healthy human individuals. Profiling relied on immunoSEQ multiplex PCR, and the TCRdb table lists in-frame clones only, not all of them. Altogether 450,000 to 500,000 clones are present, approximately 82% being singletons, with the ten largest covering around 12%. What was sequenced was PBMCs. The receptors were sampled from a woman between 35 and 50 years old in good health. Some clones in this sample may be carry-over from other donors' samples.

The chain links TRBV28 to TRBJ2-3; 12 bases line up with TRBD2. Germline lookup yields CDR1 MDHEN and CDR2 SYDVKM. V dropped 5 bases and J dropped 5; count of bases not matched to a gene: 8. The CDR3 runs 16 residues. DNA for the CDR3: TGTGCCAGCAGTCCCCGGACTAGCGGGATTATAGATACGCAGTATTTT. Translating gives CASSPRTSGIIDTQYF.

This chain connects TRBV11-1 to TRBJ2-5; D may match TRBD1 or TRBD2 (7 bases each). The germline V gene has CDR1 SGHAT and CDR2 FQDESV (reference sequence). Between the trimmed V and J ends, which lost 5 bases and 0 bases, there was a span of 13 bases. This CDR3 has 15 residues. CDR3 sequence reads: CASSRGDRYQETQYF. The CDR3 DNA reads TGTGCCAGCAGCCGGGGGGACAGATACCAAGAGACCCAGTACTTC.

The chain is built from TRBV7-3 and TRBJ2-3; maybe TRBD2 (6 bases). The CDR3 has 14 residues. The V gene's germline CDR1 is SGHTA and CDR2 FQGTGA. V lost 5 bases and J lost 3, with 12 bases in between. This CDR3 reads CASSPLGGTDTQYF. As DNA, the CDR3 is TGTGCCAGCAGCCCCCTGGGGGGTACAGATACGCAGTATTTT.

This chain links TRBV7-3 with TRBJ2-5; D call uncertain. V lost 0 bases and J lost 2, with 13 bases in between. CDR3 size: 16 residues. Per germline, CDR1 SGHTA and CDR2 FQGTGA. CDR3 sequence reads: CASSLTPGRIQETQYF. As DNA, the CDR3 is TGTGCCAGCAGCTTAACACCGGGTAGGATTCAAGAGACCCAGTACTTC. The full variable domain, completed using reference TRBV7-3 and TRBJ2-5, is GAGVSQTPSNKVTEKGKYVELRCDPISGHTALYWYRQSLGQGPEFLIYFQGTGAADDSGLPNDRFFAVRPEGSVSTLKIQRTERGDSAVYLCASSLTPGRIQETQYFGPGTRLLVL.

The V and J genes are TRBV6-1 and TRBJ2-3; the match to TRBD2 covers 10 bases. CDR1 and CDR2 from the germline V gene are MNHNS and SASEGT. The CDR3 loop spans 15 amino acids. V was pared by 5 bases and J by 5 bases, with 7 bases of the junction left unmatched. This chain's CDR3 is CASSPTSGTIDTQYF. The CDR3 region has the DNA TGTGCCAGCAGTCCAACTAGCGGGACCATAGATACGCAGTATTTT.

This sequence joins TRBV9 and TRBJ2-2; D gene ambiguous. CDR3 length: 11 residues. Germline loops: CDR1 SGDLS, CDR2 YYNGEE. V lost 5 bases and J lost 8, with 7 bases in between. CDR3 sequence reads: CASSSGGELFF. For the CDR3, the DNA is TGTGCCAGCAGTAGTGGGGGGGAGCTGTTTTTT. The full variable domain, with the rest looked up from reference TRBV9 and TRBJ2-2, is DSGVTQTPKHLITATGQRVTLRCSPRSGDLSVYWYQQSLDQGLQFLIQYYNGEERAKGNILERFSAQQFPDLHSELNLSSLELGDSALYFCASSSGGELFFGEGSRLTVL.

V and J are TRBV6-1 and TRBJ2-7; D possibly corresponds to TRBD2 (5 bases). Germline-derived CDR1 and CDR2 are MNHNS and SASEGT. Deletions cut 4 bases from V and 6 bases from J, with 16 bases between. CDR3 length: 14 residues. DNA of the CDR3: TGTGCCAGCAGTGTGAAGGGTAGCGTTTCCGAGCAGTACTTC. Its translation: CASSVKGSVSEQYF.

This sequence joins TRBV9 and TRBJ2-5; D may correspond to TRBD1 or TRBD2 (5 bases each). V was trimmed by 0 bases and J by 4 bases, leaving 16 bases between them. The CDR3 is 16 amino acids. In germline, CDR1 is SGDLS, CDR2 YYNGEE. CDR3 amino acids: CASSVVPGPQGETQYF. CDR3 DNA: TGTGCCAGCAGCGTAGTGCCGGGACCTCAGGGAGAGACCCAGTACTTC.

V and J are TRBV5-1 and TRBJ2-2, with 9 bases lining up with TRBD2. The CDR3 has 16 residues. V lost 0 bases and J lost 6; bases outside the gene matches: 6. Germline values: CDR1 SGHRS, CDR2 YFSETQ. The CDR3 bases are TGCGCCAGCAGCTTGGCCGCGGTAGCGGGAGCCGGGGAGCTGTTTTTT. It is translated as CASSLAAVAGAGELFF.

This chain joins TRBV7-3 and TRBJ2-3; the match to TRBD1 covers 10 bases. The CDR3 covers 18 residues. With V trimmed by 5 bases and J by 2 bases, 13 bases remained unmatched. Germline lookup yields CDR1 SGHTA and CDR2 FQGTGA. The CDR3 DNA reads as TGTGCCAGCAGCCCAGGCCCGCGTGGGACAGGGGACACAGATACGCAGTATTTT. It specifies CASSPGPRGTGDTDTQYF.

The V and J genes are TRBV5-6 and TRBJ2-7; D is undetermined. Germline CDR1 SGHDT, CDR2 YYEEEE. Trimming took 1 base from V and 0 from J, leaving 11 bases between them. This CDR3 region has 15 residues. DNA of the CDR3: TGTGCCAGCAGCTTGAGTAGGTATCTCTCCTACGAGCAGTACTTC. Translated, it gives CASSLSRYLSYEQYF.

The J gene is TRBJ1-6, the V gene TRBV10-2; D is ambiguous. Per the germline V gene, CDR1 is WSHSY and CDR2 is SAAADI. Trimming cost V 6 bases and J 3 bases, with 9 bases left between them. The CDR3 loop spans 14 amino acids. CDR3 bases: TGCGCCAGCAGCGGGGTGCGCTATAATTCACCCCTCCACTTT. Residues: CASSGVRYNSPLHF.

A remark on this clone: At the DNA level, this CDR3 is encoded by other sequences in the same sample as well. V gene TRBV6-4 combines with J gene TRBJ2-2, with D unclear. Germline-derived CDR1 and CDR2 are MRHNA and SNTAGT. This CDR3 contains 13 residues. Between the trimmed V and J ends, which lost 0 bases and 5 bases, there was a span of 4 bases. CDR3 coding DNA: TGTGCCAGCAGTGACTCTGAGACCGGGGAGCTGTTTTTT. Its translation is CASSDSETGELFF.

This chain connects TRBV4-1 to TRBJ1-3, with D perhaps matching TRBD1 (6 bases). The ends were cut back, 2 bases at V and 0 bases at J, with 14 bases in the middle. CDR1 and CDR2 from the germline V gene are MGHRA and YSYEKL. This CDR3 spans 17 amino acids. CDR3 coding DNA: TGCGCCAGCAGCCAACCCGGGACATCAGTCTCTGGAAACACCATATATTTT. This gives the protein CASSQPGTSVSGNTIYF.

The chain carries TRBV20-1 and TRBJ2-5; D gene uncertain. The length of the CDR3 is 11 residues. V was clipped by 5 bases and J by 4 bases, with 8 bases between them. CDR1 is DFQATT and CDR2 is SNEGSKA in the germline V gene (reference sequence). CDR3 loop: CSAGLLETQYF. The CDR3, as DNA: TGCAGTGCTGGGCTTTTAGAGACCCAGTACTTC.

This clone appeared a single time. The CDR3 nucleotides read TGTGCCAGCAGCCTCACAGGGGGCTACCGCTATGGCTACACCTTC. Translated: CASSLTGGYRYGYTF. The chain recombines TRBV7-6 with TRBJ1-2; 9 positions match TRBD1. CDR1 is SGHVS, CDR2 FNYEAQ, per germline. The V and J ends lost 5 bases and 4 bases, in that order; junction bases with no gene match: 8. The CDR3 is 15 residues long.

V gene TRBV7-9 combines with J gene TRBJ1-5; TRBD1 agrees at 11 bases. Germline CDR1 is SEHNR and CDR2 is FQNEAQ (reference sequence). The CDR3 is 16 residues long. The V and J ends lost 5 bases and 6 bases, in that order; junction bases with no gene match: 9. The CDR3, as DNA: TGTGCCAGCAGCCTAGGAGGACAGGGGGCGAGTCAGCCCCAGCATTTT. Protein sequence: CASSLGGQGASQPQHF.

As regards this clone: Different DNA sequences within this sample yield the same CDR3. The chain is built from TRBV28 and TRBJ2-2; no clear D gene. Germline-derived CDR1 and CDR2 are MDHEN and SYDVKM. Trimming removed 1 base at V and 5 bases at J, with 5 bases between. The CDR3 sequence is 13 residues long. The CDR3 DNA follows: TGTGCCAGCAGTTTATCGGGTACCGGGGAGCTGTTTTTT. Protein product: CASSLSGTGELFF.

The V gene is TRBV7-9, the J gene TRBJ2-3, with 13 bases matching TRBD2. The V gene's germline CDR1 is SEHNR and CDR2 FQNEAQ (reference sequence). The CDR3 has 17 residues. V shed 5 bases and J 3 bases; nucleotides not matched to a gene: 8. The CDR3 nucleotides read TGTGCCAGCAGCCCGCGCGGACTAGCGGGAGTAACAGATACGCAGTATTTT. It codes for CASSPRGLAGVTDTQYF.

As for this clone: This sample also contains other DNA sequences that code for the same CDR3. The chain recombines TRBV2 with TRBJ1-2; 8 bases are shared with TRBD1. CDR1 is SNHLY, CDR2 FYNNEI, per germline. The CDR3 is 13 residues long. The ends lost 3 bases at V and 6 bases at J; junction bases unmatched: 3. CDR3: CASSEDRENGYTF. CDR3 nucleotides: TGTGCCAGCAGTGAGGACAGGGAAAATGGCTACACCTTC. Complete variable domain (other parts from reference TRBV2 and TRBJ1-2): EPEVTQTPSHQVTQMGQEVILRCVPISNHLYFYWYRQILGQKVEFLVSFYNNEISEKSEIFDDQFSVERPDGSNFTLKIRSTKLEDSAMYFCASSEDRENGYTFGSGTRLTVV.

The rearrangement uses TRBV10-3 and TRBJ1-5; D is possibly TRBD1 (5 bases). CDR1 and CDR2 (germline): ENHRY, SYGVKD. The CDR3 spans 14 residues. V dropped 3 bases and J dropped 4 bases, with 10 bases sitting between them. CDR3 region: CAISDKGRNQPQHF. Here the CDR3 DNA reads TGTGCCATCAGTGATAAGGGACGGAATCAGCCCCAGCATTTT.

The J gene is TRBJ2-5, the V gene TRBV7-2; D possibly corresponds to TRBD2 (5 bases). The DNA matches TRBJ2-7 better at its end, which makes the J call doubtful. Germline CDR1 is SGHTA and CDR2 is FQGNSA. CDR3 size: 15 residues. DNA for the CDR3: TGTGCCAGCAGCTTCGATGGGAGTGCGGCCTACGAGCAGTACTTC. It yields the protein CASSFDGSAAYEQYF.

The V gene is TRBV4-1, the J gene TRBJ2-1; 8 bases align to TRBD2. The germline CDR1 and CDR2 sequences are MGHRA and YSYEKL. J lost 4 bases, V lost 0 bases, and 5 bases had no gene match. The CDR3 has 16 amino acids. The chain's CDR3 is CASSQDKASGYNEQFF. The CDR3 bases are TGCGCCAGCAGCCAAGATAAGGCTAGCGGGTACAATGAGCAGTTCTTC.

As to this clone: A single base separates this from a much larger clone, so it may be a read error. The chain has TRBV29-1 and TRBJ2-7; 10 bases fit TRBD2. Germline values: CDR1 SQVTM, CDR2 ANQGSEA. The CDR3 extends over 14 amino acids. DNA for the CDR3: TGCAGCGTCCAAGGAGGGGGACTAGCGAACGAGCAGTGCTTC. Encoded protein: CSVQGGGLANEQCF.

The CDR3 region has the DNA TGTGCCAGCAGCTTTAAGTGGGGTGCTGGAAACACCATATATTTT. Amino acids: CASSFKWGAGNTIYF. The chain combines TRBV7-9 with TRBJ1-3; D unresolved. Germline assignment: CDR1 SEHNR and CDR2 FQNEAQ (reference sequence). This CDR3 is 15 amino acids long. Trimming left V 3 bases short and J 2 bases short, with 11 bases between. Complete variable domain (other parts from reference TRBV7-9 and TRBJ1-3): DTGVSQNPRHKITKRGQNVTFRCDPISEHNRLYWYRQTLGQGPEFLTYFQNEAQLEKSRLLSDRFSAERPKGSFSTLEIQRTEQGDSAMYLCASSFKWGAGNTIYFGEGSWLTVV.

The table lists this clone with a count of one. The chain couples TRBV10-2 to TRBJ1-2; D gene ambiguous. From germline, CDR1 is WSHSY and CDR2 SAAADI. CDR3 length equals 11 residues. V was pared by 8 bases and J by 8 bases, with 12 bases between. The CDR3 here is CASSQYRGYTF. The CDR3 region has the DNA TGCGCCAGCTCCCAGTACCGAGGCTACACCTTC.